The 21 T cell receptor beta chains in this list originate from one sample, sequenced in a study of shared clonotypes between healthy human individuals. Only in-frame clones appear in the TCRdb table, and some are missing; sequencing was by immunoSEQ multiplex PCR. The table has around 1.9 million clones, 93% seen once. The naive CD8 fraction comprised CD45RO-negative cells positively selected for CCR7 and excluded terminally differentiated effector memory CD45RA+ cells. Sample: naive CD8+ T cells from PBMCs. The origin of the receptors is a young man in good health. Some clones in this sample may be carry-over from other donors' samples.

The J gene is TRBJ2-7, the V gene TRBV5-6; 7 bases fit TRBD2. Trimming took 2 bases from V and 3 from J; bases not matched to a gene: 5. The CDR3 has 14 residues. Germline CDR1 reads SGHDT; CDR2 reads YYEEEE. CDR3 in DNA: TGTGCCAGCAGCTTTGGGGAGGGCAGCTACGAGCAGTACTTC. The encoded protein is CASSFGEGSYEQYF.

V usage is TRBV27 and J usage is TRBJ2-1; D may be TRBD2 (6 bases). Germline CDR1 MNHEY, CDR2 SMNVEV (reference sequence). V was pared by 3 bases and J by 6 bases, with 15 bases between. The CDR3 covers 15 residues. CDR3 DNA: TGTGCCAGCAGTTTCGGCGGGATCGAGCGCAATGAGCAGTTCTTC. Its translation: CASSFGGIERNEQFF.

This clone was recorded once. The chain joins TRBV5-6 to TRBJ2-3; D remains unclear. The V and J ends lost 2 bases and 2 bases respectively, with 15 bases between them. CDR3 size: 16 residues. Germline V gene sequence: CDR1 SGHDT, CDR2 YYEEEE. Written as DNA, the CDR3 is TGTGCCAGCAGCTTAGCCAGGTCCAGTTACACAGATACGCAGTATTTT. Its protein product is CASSLARSSYTDTQYF. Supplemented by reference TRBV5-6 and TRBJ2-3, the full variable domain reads DAGVTQSPTHLIKTRGQQVTLRCSPKSGHDTVSWYQQALGQGPQFIFQYYEEEERQRGNFPDRFSGHQFPNYSSELNVNALLLGDSALYLCASSLARSSYTDTQYFGPGTRLTVL.

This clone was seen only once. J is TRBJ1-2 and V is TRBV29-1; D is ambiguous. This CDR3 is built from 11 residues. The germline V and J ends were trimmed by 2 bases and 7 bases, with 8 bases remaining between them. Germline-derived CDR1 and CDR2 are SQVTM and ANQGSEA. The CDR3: CSVELGSGYTF. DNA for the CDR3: TGCAGCGTTGAATTGGGGAGTGGCTACACCTTC.

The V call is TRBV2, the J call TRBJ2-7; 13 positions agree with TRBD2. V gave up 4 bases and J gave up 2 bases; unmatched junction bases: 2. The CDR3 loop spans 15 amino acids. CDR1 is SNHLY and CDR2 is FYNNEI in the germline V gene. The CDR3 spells CASSGGLAGPYEQYF. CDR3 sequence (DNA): TGTGCCAGCAGTGGGGGACTAGCGGGGCCCTACGAGCAGTACTTC. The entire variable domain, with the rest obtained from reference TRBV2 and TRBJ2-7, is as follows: EPEVTQTPSHQVTQMGQEVILRCVPISNHLYFYWYRQILGQKVEFLVSFYNNEISEKSEIFDDQFSVERPDGSNFTLKIRSTKLEDSAMYFCASSGGLAGPYEQYFGPGTRLTVT.

The CDR3 nucleotides are TGCGCCAGCAGCCCATCCAAGCACACCATGAACACTGAAGCTTTCTTT. Translating it yields CASSPSKHTMNTEAFF. The J gene is TRBJ1-1, the V gene TRBV4-1; no reliable D call. CDR3 length: 16 amino acids. CDR1 MGHRA and CDR2 YSYEKL come from the germline V gene. V was pared by 4 bases and J by 0 bases, with 15 bases between.

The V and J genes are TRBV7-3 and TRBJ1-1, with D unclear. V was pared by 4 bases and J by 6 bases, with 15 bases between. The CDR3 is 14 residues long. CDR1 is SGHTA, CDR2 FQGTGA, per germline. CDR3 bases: TGTGCCAGCAGCTCGGGCCCGGGCAACGCTGAAGCTTTCTTT. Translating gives CASSSGPGNAEAFF.

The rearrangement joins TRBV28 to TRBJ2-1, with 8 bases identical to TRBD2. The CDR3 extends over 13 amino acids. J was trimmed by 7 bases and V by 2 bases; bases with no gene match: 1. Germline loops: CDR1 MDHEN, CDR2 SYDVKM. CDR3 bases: TGTGCCAGCAGTTTAGGCGGGAGGAATGAGCAGTTCTTC. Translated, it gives CASSLGGRNEQFF.

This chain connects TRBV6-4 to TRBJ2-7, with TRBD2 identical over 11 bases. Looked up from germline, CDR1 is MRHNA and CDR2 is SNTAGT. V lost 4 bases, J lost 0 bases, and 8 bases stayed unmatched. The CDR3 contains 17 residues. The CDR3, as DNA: TGTGCCAGCAGTGGGACTAGCGGGTTCCACGGCTCCTACGAGCAGTACTTC. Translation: CASSGTSGFHGSYEQYF.

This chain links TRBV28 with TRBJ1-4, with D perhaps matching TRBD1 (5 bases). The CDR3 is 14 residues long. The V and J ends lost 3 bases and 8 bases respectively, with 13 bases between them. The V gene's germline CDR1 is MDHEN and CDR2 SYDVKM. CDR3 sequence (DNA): TGTGCCAGCAGTTTTCGGGAACGGGGGGAAAAACTGTTTTTT. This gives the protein CASSFRERGEKLFF.

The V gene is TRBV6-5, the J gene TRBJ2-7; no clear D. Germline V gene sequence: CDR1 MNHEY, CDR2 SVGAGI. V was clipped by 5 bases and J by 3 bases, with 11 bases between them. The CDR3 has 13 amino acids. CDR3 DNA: TGTGCCAGCAGTCAAGGGCGCTTCTACGAGCAGTACTTC. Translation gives CASSQGRFYEQYF.

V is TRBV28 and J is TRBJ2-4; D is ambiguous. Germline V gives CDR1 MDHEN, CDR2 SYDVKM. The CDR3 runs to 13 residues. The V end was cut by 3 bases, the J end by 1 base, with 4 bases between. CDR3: CASSLMAKNIQYF. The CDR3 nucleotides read TGTGCCAGCAGTTTGATGGCCAAAAACATTCAGTACTTC.

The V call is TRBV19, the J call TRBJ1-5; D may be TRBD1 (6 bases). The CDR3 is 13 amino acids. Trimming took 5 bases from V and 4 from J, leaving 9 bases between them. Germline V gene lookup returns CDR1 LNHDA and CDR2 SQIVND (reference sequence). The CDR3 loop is CASSPGQNQPQHF. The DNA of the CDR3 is TGTGCCAGTAGTCCGGGACAAAATCAGCCCCAGCATTTT.

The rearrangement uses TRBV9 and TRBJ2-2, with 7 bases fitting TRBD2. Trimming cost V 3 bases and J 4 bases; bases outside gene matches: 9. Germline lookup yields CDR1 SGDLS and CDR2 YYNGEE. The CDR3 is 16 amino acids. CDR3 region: CASSADPGLVTGELFF. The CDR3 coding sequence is TGTGCCAGCAGCGCAGACCCCGGACTAGTCACCGGGGAGCTGTTTTTT.

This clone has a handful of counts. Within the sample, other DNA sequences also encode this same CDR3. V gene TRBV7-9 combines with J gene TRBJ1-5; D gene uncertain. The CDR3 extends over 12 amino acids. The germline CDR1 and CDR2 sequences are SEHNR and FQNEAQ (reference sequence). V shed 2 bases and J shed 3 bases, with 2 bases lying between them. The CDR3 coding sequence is TGTGCCAGCAGCTTACTCAATCAGCCCCAGCATTTT. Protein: CASSLLNQPQHF.

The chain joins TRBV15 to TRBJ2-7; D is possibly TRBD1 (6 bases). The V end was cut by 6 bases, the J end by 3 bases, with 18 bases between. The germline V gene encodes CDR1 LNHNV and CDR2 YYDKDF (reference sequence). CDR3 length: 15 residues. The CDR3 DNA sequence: TGTGCCACCAGTCGGAGATACAGGGAAAACTACGAGCAGTACTTC. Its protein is CATSRRYRENYEQYF. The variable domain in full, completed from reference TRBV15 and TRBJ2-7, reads DAMVIQNPRYQVTQFGKPVTLSCSQTLNHNVMYWYQQKSSQAPKLLFHYYDKDFNNEADTPDNFQSRRPNTSFCFLDIRSPGLGDTAMYLCATSRRYRENYEQYFGPGTRLTVT.

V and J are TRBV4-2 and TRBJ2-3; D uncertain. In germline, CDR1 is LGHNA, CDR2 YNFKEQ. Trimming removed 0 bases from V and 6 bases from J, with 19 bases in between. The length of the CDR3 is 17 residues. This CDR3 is CASSQEVVNGFSDTQYF. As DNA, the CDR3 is TGTGCCAGCAGCCAAGAGGTAGTAAACGGCTTTTCGGATACGCAGTATTTT.

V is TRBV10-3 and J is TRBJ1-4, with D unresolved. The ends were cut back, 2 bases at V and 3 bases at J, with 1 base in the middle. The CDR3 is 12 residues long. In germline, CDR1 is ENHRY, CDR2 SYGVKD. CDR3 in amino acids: CAISEANEKLFF. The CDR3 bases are TGTGCCATCAGTGAGGCTAATGAAAAACTGTTTTTT.

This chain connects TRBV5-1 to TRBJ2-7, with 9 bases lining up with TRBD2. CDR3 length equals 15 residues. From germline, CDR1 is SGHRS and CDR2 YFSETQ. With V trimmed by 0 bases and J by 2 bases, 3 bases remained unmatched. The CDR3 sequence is CASSLDAGGPYEQYF. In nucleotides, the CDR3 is TGCGCCAGCAGCTTGGACGCGGGAGGGCCCTACGAGCAGTACTTC.

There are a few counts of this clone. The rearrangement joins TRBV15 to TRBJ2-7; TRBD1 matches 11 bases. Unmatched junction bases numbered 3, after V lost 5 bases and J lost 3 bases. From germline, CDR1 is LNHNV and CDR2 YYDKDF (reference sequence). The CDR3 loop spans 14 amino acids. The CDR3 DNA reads TGTGCCACCAGCGGACAGGGGGCCCTCTACGAGCAGTACTTC. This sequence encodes CATSGQGALYEQYF.

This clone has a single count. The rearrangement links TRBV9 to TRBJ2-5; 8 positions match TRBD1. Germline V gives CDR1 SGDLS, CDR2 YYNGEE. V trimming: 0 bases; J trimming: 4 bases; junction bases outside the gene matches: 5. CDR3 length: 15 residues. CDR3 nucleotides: TGTGCCAGCAGCGTAGGGACAGGGTTTAGAGAGACCCAGTACTTC. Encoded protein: CASSVGTGFRETQYF.